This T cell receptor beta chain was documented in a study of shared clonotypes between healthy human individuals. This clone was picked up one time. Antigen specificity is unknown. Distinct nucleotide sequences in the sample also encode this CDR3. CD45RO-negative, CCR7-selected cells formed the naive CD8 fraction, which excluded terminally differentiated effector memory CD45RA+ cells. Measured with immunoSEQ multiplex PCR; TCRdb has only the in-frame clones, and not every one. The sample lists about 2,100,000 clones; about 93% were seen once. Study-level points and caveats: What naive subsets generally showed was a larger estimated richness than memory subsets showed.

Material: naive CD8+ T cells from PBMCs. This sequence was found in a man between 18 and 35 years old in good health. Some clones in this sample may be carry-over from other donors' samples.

The CDR3 sequence: CASSFPGGSYEQYF. CDR3 sequence (DNA): TGTGCCAGCAGTTTCCCAGGGGGTTCCTACGAGCAGTACTTC. The chain carries TRBV28 and TRBJ2-7; 7 nucleotides line up with TRBD1. The CDR3 consists of 14 residues. With V trimmed by 3 bases and J by 1 base, 3 bases remained unmatched. Germline-derived CDR1 and CDR2 are MDHEN and SYDVKM.